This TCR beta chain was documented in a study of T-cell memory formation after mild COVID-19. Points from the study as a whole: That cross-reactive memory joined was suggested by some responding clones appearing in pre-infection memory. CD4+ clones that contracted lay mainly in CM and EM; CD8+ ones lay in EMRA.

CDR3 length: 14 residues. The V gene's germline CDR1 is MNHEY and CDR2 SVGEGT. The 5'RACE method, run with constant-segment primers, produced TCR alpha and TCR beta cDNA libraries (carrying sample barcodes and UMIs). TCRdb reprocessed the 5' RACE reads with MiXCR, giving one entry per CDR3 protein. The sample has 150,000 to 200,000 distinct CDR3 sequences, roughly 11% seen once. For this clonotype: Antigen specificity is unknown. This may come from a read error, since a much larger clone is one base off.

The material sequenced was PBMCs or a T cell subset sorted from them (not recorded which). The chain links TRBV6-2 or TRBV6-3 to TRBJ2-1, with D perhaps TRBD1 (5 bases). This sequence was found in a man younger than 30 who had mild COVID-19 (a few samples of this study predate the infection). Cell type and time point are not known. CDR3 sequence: CASSYSVTVNERFF. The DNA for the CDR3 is TGTGCCAGCAGTTACTCGGTGACAGTTAATGAGCGGTTCTTC.